This TCR beta chain was sequenced for a study of blood T cell repertoires in COVID-19. On the study more broadly: The United States, Italy and Spain were the sources of the acute and convalescent COVID-19 samples. The analysed material was cDNA or gDNA that came from T cells, B-cell-depleted T cells, or PBMCs.

With 3 bases clipped from V and 4 bases from J, the junction kept 6 bases outside the gene matches. This CDR3 contains 16 residues. Germline assignment: CDR1 ENHRY and CDR2 SYGVKD. This clone was recorded only once. As processed by the authors: Nucleated cell number was recorded as an estimate derived from reference gene primer amplification. Some clones are missing from TCRdb's copy, which holds only in-frame ones; the method was immunoSEQ multiplex PCR. That table supplies the V and J calls and clone size; D and trimming were determined from the DNA. The table includes a few hundred thousand clones, roughly 85% detected once.

Sequencing was performed on peripheral blood. The TCR originated in a woman aged 25-40 years with active or convalescent COVID-19. The chain recombines TRBV10-3 with TRBJ1-4; TRBD1 agrees at 9 bases. The CDR3 bases are TGTGCCATCAGTGAACGGACAGGGGTGGATAATGAAAAACTGTTTTTT. Protein product: CAISERTGVDNEKLFF.